The 10 T cell receptor beta chains below were found in one sample sequenced in a study of cytomegalovirus exposure and HLA in healthy donors. Generated by immunoSEQ multiplex PCR, the TCRdb table keeps only in-frame clones and is missing some. The sample includes 150,000 to 200,000 clones, about 86% of them seen just once. Sequencing input: PBMCs. These receptors all stem from a woman aged 25-40 years in good health and CMV-seronegative.

The J gene is TRBJ2-2, the V gene TRBV25-1, with D possibly being TRBD1 (6 bases). CDR3 length equals 13 residues. The germline V and J ends were trimmed by 9 bases and 6 bases, with 14 bases remaining between them. Germline lookup yields CDR1 MGHDK and CDR2 SYGVNS. The CDR3: CASSNRVPGELFF. Written as DNA, the CDR3 is TGTGCCAGTAGTAACAGGGTCCCCGGGGAGCTGTTTTTT.

The DNA for the CDR3 is TGTGCCAGCAGCCTTTTACCAGGACTAGCGGGGGGGCTGGGAACAGATACGCAGTATTTT. It is translated as CASSLLPGLAGGLGTDTQYF. The V call is TRBV7-8, the J call TRBJ2-3, with 15 bases fitting TRBD2. The CDR3 has 20 residues. Per germline, CDR1 SGHVS and CDR2 FQNEAQ. V gave up 5 bases and J gave up 3 bases; unmatched junction bases: 15.

The table lists this clone with a few counts. This rearrangement joins TRBV30 to TRBJ2-5; D is perhaps TRBD1 (6 bases). This CDR3 is 13 amino acids long. The ends were cut back, 3 bases at V and 1 base at J, with 9 bases in the middle. Germline loops: CDR1 GTSNPN, CDR2 SVGIG (reference sequence). This CDR3 reads CAWRRDIQETQYF. CDR3 DNA sequence: TGTGCCTGGAGACGGGACATCCAAGAGACCCAGTACTTC.

This clone was detected once. In DNA, the CDR3 is TGTGCCTGGAGCGCCGATTCGTCCCAGCATTTT. It encodes CAWSADSSQHF. The rearrangement joins TRBV30 to TRBJ1-5; the D is unclear. The germline V gene encodes CDR1 GTSNPN and CDR2 SVGIG (reference sequence). The CDR3 length is 11 residues. Trimming cost V 3 bases and J 11 bases, with 11 bases left between them. Full variable domain (remainder filled in from reference TRBV30 and TRBJ1-5): SQTIHQWPATLVQPVGSPLSLECTVEGTSNPNLYWYRQAAGRGLQLLFYSVGIGQISSEVPQNLSASRPQDRQFILSSKKLLLSDSGFYLCAWSADSSQHFGDGTRLSIL.

The genes are TRBV27 and TRBJ1-2; the match to TRBD1 covers 8 bases. The CDR3 runs 18 residues. Germline loops: CDR1 MNHEY, CDR2 SMNVEV (reference sequence). After removal of 8 bases from V and 6 bases from J, the junction contained 23 bases not matched to a gene. The CDR3 protein is CASALTRGRGLGGDGYTF. CDR3 DNA: TGTGCCAGCGCCCTGACCCGGGGCAGGGGGCTGGGGGGGGATGGCTACACCTTC.

This chain links TRBV7-2 with TRBJ2-3, with D hard to call. CDR3 size: 15 residues. V was cut by 1 base and J by 3 bases, with 11 bases left in between. Germline CDR1 reads SGHTA; CDR2 reads FQGNSA. Written as DNA, the CDR3 is TGTGCCAGCAGCTTAGTGGTTGGTACGACAGATACGCAGTATTTT. It encodes CASSLVVGTTDTQYF.

The chain recombines TRBV5-4 with TRBJ2-1; 11 bases are shared with TRBD2. The CDR3 runs 16 residues. Germline V gene sequence: CDR1 SGHNT, CDR2 YYREEE (reference sequence). V trimming: 5 bases; J trimming: 9 bases; junction bases outside the gene matches: 13. The CDR3 is CASSFKWTSGYSEQFF. In DNA, the CDR3 is TGTGCCAGCAGTTTCAAGTGGACTAGCGGGTATAGTGAGCAGTTCTTC.

V and J are TRBV5-5 and TRBJ1-5; tentatively, D is TRBD1 (5 bases). Trimming removed 1 base at V and 6 bases at J, with 14 bases between. The CDR3 is made up of 15 amino acids. CDR1 and CDR2 (germline): SGHKS, YYEKEE (reference sequence). DNA for the CDR3: TGTGCCAGCAGCTTGACGCAGGGTTACGGTCAGCCCCAGCATTTT. It encodes CASSLTQGYGQPQHF.

The rearrangement joins TRBV5-4 to TRBJ2-7; 10 nucleotides line up with TRBD2. Germline assignment: CDR1 SGHNT and CDR2 YYREEE (reference sequence). The CDR3 is 14 amino acids. V lost 4 bases, J lost 3 bases, and 4 bases stayed unmatched. The DNA of the CDR3 is TGTGCCAGCAGCGACGGACTAGCGGTCTACGAGCAGTACTTC. It translates to CASSDGLAVYEQYF.

The genes are TRBV27 and TRBJ2-7, with 8 bases aligning to TRBD1. V was pared by 2 bases and J by 0 bases, with 0 bases of the junction left unmatched. The germline CDR1 and CDR2 sequences are MNHEY and SMNVEV (reference sequence). CDR3 length: 14 residues. The CDR3 DNA is TGTGCCAGCAGTTTAGACAGGGGCTCCTACGAGCAGTACTTC. Its translation: CASSLDRGSYEQYF.